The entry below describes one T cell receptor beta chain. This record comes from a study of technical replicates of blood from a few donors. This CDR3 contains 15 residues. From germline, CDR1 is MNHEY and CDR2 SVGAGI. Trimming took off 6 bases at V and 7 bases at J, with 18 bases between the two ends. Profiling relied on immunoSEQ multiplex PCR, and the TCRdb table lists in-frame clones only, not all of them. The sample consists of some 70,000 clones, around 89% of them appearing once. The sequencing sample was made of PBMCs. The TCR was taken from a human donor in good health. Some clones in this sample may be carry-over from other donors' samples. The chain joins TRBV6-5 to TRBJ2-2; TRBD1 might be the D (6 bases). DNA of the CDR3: TGTGCCAGCAGGGACCAGGGGTTTTTTGGCGGGGAGCTGTTTTTT. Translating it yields CASRDQGFFGGELFF.